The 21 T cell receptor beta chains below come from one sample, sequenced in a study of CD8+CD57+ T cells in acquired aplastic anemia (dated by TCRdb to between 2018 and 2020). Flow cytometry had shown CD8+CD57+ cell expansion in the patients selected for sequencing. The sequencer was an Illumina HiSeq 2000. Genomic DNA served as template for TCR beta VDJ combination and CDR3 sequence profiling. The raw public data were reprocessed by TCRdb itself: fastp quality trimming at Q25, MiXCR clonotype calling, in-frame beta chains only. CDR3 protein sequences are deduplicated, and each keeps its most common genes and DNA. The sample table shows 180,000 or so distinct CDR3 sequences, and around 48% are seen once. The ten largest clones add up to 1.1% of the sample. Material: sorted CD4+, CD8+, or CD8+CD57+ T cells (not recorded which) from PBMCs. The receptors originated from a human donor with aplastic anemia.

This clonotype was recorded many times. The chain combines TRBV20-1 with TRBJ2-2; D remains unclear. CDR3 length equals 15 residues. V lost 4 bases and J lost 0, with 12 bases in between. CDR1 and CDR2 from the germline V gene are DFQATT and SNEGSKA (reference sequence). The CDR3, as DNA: TGCAGTGCTAAGGTAGTCCCACCGAACACCGGGGAGCTGTTTTTT. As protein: CSAKVVPPNTGELFF.

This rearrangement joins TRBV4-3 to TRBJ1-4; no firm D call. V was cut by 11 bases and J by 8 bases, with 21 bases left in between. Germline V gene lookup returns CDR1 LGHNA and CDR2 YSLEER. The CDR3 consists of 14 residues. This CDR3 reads CAGTTGLSREKLFF. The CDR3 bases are TGCGCCGGCACGACGGGCCTGTCCCGAGAAAAACTGTTTTTT.

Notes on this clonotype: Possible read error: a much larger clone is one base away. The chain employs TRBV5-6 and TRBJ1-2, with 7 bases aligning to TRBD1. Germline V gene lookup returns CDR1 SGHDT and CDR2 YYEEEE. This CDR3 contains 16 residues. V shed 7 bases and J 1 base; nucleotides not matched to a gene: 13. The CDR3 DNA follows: TGTGCCAGCGGCAGCAGACAGGGCTGGAGTAACTATGGCTACACCTTC. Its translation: CASGSRQGWSNYGYTF.

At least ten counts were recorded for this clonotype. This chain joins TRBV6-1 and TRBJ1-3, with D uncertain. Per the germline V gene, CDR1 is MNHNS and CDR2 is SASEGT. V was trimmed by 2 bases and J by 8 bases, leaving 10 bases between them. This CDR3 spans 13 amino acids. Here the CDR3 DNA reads TGTGCCAGCAGTGAACAGGTTGCGGACACCATATATTTT. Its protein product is CASSEQVADTIYF.

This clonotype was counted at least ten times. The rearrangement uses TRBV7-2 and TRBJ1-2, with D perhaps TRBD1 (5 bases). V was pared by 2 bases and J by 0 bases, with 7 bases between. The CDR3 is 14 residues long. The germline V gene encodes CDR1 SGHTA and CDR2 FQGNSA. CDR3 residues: CASSLQGANYGYTF. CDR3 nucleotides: TGTGCCAGCAGCTTACAGGGAGCTAACTATGGCTACACCTTC.

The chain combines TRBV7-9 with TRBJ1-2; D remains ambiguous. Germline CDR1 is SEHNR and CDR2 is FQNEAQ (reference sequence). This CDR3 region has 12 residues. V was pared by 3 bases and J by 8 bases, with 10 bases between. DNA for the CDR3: TGTGCCAGCAGCTTTGGGGATGGCGGCTACACCTTC. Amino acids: CASSFGDGGYTF.

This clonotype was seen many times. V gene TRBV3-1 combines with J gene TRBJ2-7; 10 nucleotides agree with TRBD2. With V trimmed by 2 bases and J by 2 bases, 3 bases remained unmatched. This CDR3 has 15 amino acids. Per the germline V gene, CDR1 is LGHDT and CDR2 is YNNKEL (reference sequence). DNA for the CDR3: TGTGCCAGCAGCCAACAGCGGGGGGGTCCCTACGAGCAGTACTTC. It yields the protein CASSQQRGGPYEQYF.

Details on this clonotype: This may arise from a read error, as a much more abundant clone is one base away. The CDR3 sequence: CASSFGTGNTGELFF. The CDR3 coding sequence is TGCGCCAGCAGCTTTGGGACAGGGAACACCGGGGAGCTGTTTTTT. This rearrangement joins TRBV5-1 to TRBJ2-2; TRBD1 matches 8 bases. CDR1 SGHRS and CDR2 YFSETQ come from the germline V gene. The ends lost 2 bases at V and 1 base at J; junction bases unmatched: 1. The CDR3 sequence is 15 residues long.

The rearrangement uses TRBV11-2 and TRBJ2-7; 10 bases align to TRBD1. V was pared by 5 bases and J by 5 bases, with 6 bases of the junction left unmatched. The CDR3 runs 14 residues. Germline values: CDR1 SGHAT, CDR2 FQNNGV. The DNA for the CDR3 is TGTGCCAGCAGCCCCGGACAGGGGGACAACGAGCAGTACTTC. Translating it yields CASSPGQGDNEQYF.

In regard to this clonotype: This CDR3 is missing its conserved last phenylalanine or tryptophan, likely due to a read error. The CDR3 region has the DNA TGTGCCAGCAGTGTTTATGGGGGACTAGCGGGAGGGGAAAGAGATACGCAGTATCTT. Translated, it gives CASSVYGGLAGGERDTQYL. V usage is TRBV2 and J usage is TRBJ2-3; TRBD2 matches at 16 bases. Germline V gene data show CDR1 as SNHLY and CDR2 as FYNNEI. Trimming took 4 bases from V and 5 from J; bases not matched to a gene: 12. The CDR3 loop spans 19 amino acids.

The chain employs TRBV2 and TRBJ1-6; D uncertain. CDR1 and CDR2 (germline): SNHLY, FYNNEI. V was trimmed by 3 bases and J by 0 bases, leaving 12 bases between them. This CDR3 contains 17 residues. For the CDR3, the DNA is TGTGCCAGCAGTGATGTGGTAGATAGCTCCTATAATTCACCCCTCCACTTT. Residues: CASSDVVDSSYNSPLHF.

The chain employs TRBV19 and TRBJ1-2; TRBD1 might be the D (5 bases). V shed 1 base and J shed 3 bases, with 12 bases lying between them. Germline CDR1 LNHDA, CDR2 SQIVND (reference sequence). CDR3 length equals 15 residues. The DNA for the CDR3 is TGTGCCAGTAGTATAGGGGAAACAGGATACTATGGCTACACCTTC. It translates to CASSIGETGYYGYTF.

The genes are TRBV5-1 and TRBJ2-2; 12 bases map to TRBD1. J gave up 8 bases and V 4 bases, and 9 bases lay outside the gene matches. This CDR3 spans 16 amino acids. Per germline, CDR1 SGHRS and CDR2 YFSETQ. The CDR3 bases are TGCGCCAGCAGCGTGGGGGACAGGGGGCCTGTAGGGGAGCTGTTTTTT. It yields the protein CASSVGDRGPVGELFF.

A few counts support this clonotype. CDR3 nucleotide sequence: TGTGCCAGCACTAGGACAGCTACTACAGCCTATGGCTACACCTTC. Translating it yields CASTRTATTAYGYTF. The genes are TRBV2 and TRBJ1-2, with a weak D call TRBD1 (6 bases). CDR3 length equals 15 residues. The germline gives CDR1 SNHLY, CDR2 FYNNEI. V shed 7 bases and J shed 4 bases, with 19 bases lying between them.

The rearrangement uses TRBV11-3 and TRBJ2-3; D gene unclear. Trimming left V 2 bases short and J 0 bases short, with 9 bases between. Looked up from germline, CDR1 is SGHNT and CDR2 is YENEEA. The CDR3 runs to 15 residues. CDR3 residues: CASSLRFGSTDTQYF. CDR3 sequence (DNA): TGTGCCAGCAGCTTAAGATTTGGGAGCACAGATACGCAGTATTTT.

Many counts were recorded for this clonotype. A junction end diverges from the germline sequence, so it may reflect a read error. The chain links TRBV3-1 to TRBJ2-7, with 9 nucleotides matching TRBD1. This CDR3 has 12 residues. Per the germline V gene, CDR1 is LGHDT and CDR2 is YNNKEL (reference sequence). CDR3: CASSQIRDRVHF. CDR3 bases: TGTGCCAGCAGCCAAATCCGGGACAGGGTGCACTTC.

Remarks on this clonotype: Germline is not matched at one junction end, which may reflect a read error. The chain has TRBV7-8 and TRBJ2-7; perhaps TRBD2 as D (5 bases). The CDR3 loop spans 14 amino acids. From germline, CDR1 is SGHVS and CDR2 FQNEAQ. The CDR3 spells CTSSHGISVHEQYF. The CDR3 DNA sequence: TGTACCAGCAGCCACGGGATCAGCGTGCACGAGCAGTACTTC.

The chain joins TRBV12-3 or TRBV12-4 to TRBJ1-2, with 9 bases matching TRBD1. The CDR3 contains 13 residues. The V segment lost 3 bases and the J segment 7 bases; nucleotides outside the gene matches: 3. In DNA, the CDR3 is TGTGCCAGCAGTTTGTGGGACAGGGCTGGCTACACCTTC. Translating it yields CASSLWDRAGYTF.

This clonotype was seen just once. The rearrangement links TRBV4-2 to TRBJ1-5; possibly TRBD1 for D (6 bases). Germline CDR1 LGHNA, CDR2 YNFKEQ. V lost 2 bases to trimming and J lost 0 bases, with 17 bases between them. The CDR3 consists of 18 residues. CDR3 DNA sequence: TGTGCCAGCAGCCAAAACTCCCAGGGGCTTTATAGCAATCAGCCCCAGCATTTT. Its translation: CASSQNSQGLYSNQPQHF.

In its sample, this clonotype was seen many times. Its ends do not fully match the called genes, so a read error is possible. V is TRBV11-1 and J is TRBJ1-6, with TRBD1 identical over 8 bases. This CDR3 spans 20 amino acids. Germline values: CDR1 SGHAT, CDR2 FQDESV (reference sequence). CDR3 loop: CASTLSVPRTGSSYNSPLHF. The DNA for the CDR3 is TGTGCCAGCACCTTATCCGTTCCAAGGACAGGGAGCTCCTATAATTCACCCCTCCACTTT.

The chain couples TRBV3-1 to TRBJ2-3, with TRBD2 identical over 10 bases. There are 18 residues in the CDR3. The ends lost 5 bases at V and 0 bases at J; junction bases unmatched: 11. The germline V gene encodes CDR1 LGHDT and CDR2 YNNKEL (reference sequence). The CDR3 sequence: CASSYSGGMRGSTDTQYF. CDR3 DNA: TGTGCCAGCAGCTATAGCGGGGGGATGCGCGGGAGCACAGATACGCAGTATTTT.